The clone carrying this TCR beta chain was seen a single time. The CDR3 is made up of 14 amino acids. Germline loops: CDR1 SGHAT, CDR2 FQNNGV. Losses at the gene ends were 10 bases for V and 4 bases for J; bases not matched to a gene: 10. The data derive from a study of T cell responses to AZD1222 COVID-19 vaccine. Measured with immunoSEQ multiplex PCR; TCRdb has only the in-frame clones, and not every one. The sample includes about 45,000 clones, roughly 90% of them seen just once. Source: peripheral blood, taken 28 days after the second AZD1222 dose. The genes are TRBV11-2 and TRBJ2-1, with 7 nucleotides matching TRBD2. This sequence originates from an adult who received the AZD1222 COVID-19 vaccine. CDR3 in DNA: TGTGCCACCTCCTGGGGAGGGACTTACAATGAGCAGTTCTTC. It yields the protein CATSWGGTYNEQFF.